The 18 T cell receptor beta chains in this list originate from one sample, sequenced in a study of T cells in Graves' hyperthyroidism and ophthalmopathy (dated by TCRdb to the late 2010s). Preparation of the library involved multiplex PCR. Sequencing instrument: Illumina HiSeq 2000. The TCR beta CDR3 regions were amplified from RNA transcripts. The first round of RT-PCR for the TCR CDR3 was performed with the HTBI primer set and the Qiagen OneStep RT-PCR kit. In TCRdb, the public reads were trimmed at Q25 with fastp and aligned with MiXCR, with productive beta chains retained. Rows merge per CDR3 protein into single entries with the most common DNA and genes. Present in this sample are tens of thousands of distinct CDR3 sequences, about 57% of which were seen just once. The ten largest clones take up approximately 3.5% of the sample. The sequencing sample was made of blood. The receptors were gathered from a woman aged 60-75 years with Graves' ophthalmopathy.

This clonotype was recorded many times. The chain joins TRBV20-1 to TRBJ2-1, with 15 bases lining up with TRBD2. Germline V gives CDR1 DFQATT, CDR2 SNEGSKA (reference sequence). J gave up 0 bases and V 6 bases, and 6 bases lay outside the gene matches. The CDR3 is made up of 17 amino acids. Written as DNA, the CDR3 is TGCAGTGCACTCGGGACTAGCGGGAGGTTCTCCTACAATGAGCAGTTCTTC. Translated, it gives CSALGTSGRFSYNEQFF.

V usage is TRBV25-1 and J usage is TRBJ2-7, with D perhaps matching TRBD1 or TRBD2 (7 bases each). CDR1 is MGHDK and CDR2 is SYGVNS in the germline V gene. Deletions cut 1 base from V and 2 bases from J, with 18 bases between. This CDR3 spans 17 amino acids. The CDR3 DNA is TGTGCCAGCAGTGAATTTGAAGGGGGGGACAGCCCCTACGAGCAGTACTTC. Encoded protein: CASSEFEGGDSPYEQYF.

V and J are TRBV12-3 or TRBV12-4 and TRBJ1-2; 9 bases align to TRBD1. The CDR3 is 14 amino acids. Trimming at V came to 5 bases and at J to 5 bases, leaving 6 bases not matched to a gene. The CDR3 sequence: CASSTTGTGYGYTF. The CDR3 DNA is TGTGCCAGCAGTACCACAGGGACAGGGTATGGCTACACCTTC.

The gene calls are TRBV20-1 and TRBJ2-7; 14 positions match TRBD2. Germline V gives CDR1 DFQATT, CDR2 SNEGSKA (reference sequence). CDR3 length equals 14 residues. Unmatched junction bases numbered 4, after V lost 5 bases and J lost 4 bases. CDR3: CSAAGTSGSYEQYF. As DNA, the CDR3 is TGCAGTGCTGCCGGGACTAGCGGGAGTTACGAGCAGTACTTC.

The chain uses TRBV19 and TRBJ2-2, with 12 bases that match TRBD2. The germline CDR1 and CDR2 sequences are LNHDA and SQIVND (reference sequence). The CDR3 is 15 amino acids. The V and J ends lost 0 bases and 13 bases, in that order; junction bases with no gene match: 6. The CDR3 coding sequence is TGTGCCAGTAGTATAGACCCTAGCGGGGGGGCCGGGCTGTTTTTT. It codes for CASSIDPSGGAGLFF.

This clonotype came up many times. The J gene is TRBJ1-6, the V gene TRBV6-2 or TRBV6-3; TRBD1 aligns across 8 bases. CDR3 length: 12 residues. Germline V gives CDR1 MNHEY, CDR2 SVGEGT. V lost 6 bases, J lost 10 bases, and 2 bases stayed unmatched. The CDR3 DNA follows: TGTGCCAGCAGCAGGGGGCAATCACCCCTCCACTTT. This gives the protein CASSRGQSPLHF.

The table lists this clonotype with a few counts. V and J are TRBV19 and TRBJ2-1; D is unresolved. The CDR3 contains 14 residues. Germline loops: CDR1 LNHDA, CDR2 SQIVND (reference sequence). The V end was cut by 3 bases, the J end by 8 bases, with 14 bases between. The CDR3 sequence: CASSIPITSDEQFF. The CDR3, as DNA: TGTGCCAGTAGTATCCCTATAACAAGCGATGAGCAGTTCTTC. The whole variable domain, filled in from reference TRBV19 and TRBJ2-1, reads DGGITQSPKYLFRKEGQNVTLSCEQNLNHDAMYWYRQDPGQGLRLIYYSQIVNDFQKGDIAEGYSVSREKKESFPLTVTSAQKNPTAFYLCASSIPITSDEQFFGPGTRLTVL.

This clonotype has at least ten counts. The chain carries TRBV3-1 and TRBJ2-3; D not resolved. The germline CDR1 and CDR2 sequences are LGHDT and YNNKEL (reference sequence). With 1 base removed from V and 5 bases from J, the gap between germline ends came to 16 bases. This CDR3 comprises 16 residues. Written as DNA, the CDR3 is TGTGCCAGCAGCCAAGGTGGGTCGGGCTCCCGAGATACGCAGTATTTT. Translating it yields CASSQGGSGSRDTQYF.

As concerns this clonotype: Germline and junction disagree at one end, which may indicate a read error. This chain joins TRBV5-1 and TRBJ1-2; maybe TRBD1 (5 bases). This CDR3 spans 12 amino acids. Per germline, CDR1 SGHRS and CDR2 YFSETQ. The CDR3 here is CANSVRGRGYTF. DNA for the CDR3: TGCGCCAACAGCGTCCGGGGACGAGGCTACACCTTC.

In its sample, this clonotype was seen once. J is TRBJ1-5 and V is TRBV5-5; D perhaps matches TRBD1 (5 bases). CDR3 length: 13 residues. The V gene's germline CDR1 is SGHKS and CDR2 YYEKEE (reference sequence). Between the trimmed V and J ends, which lost 3 bases and 14 bases, there was a span of 18 bases. The CDR3 nucleotides read TGTGCCAGCAGCTGGGGGGGAAGTCGGCACGAGCATTTT. Its translation is CASSWGGSRHEHF.

This clonotype was counted at least ten times. The chain is built from TRBV9 and TRBJ1-2, with D unresolved. V was pared by 0 bases and J by 8 bases, with 14 bases between. Germline V gene data show CDR1 as SGDLS and CDR2 as YYNGEE. This CDR3 is 14 amino acids long. The chain's CDR3 is CASSVGSSQPGYTF. The CDR3 nucleotides are TGTGCCAGCAGCGTAGGTTCTTCCCAGCCGGGCTACACCTTC.

This clonotype was found many times. The chain uses TRBV30 and TRBJ2-3, with D unclear. The ends were cut back, 1 base at V and 1 base at J, with 6 bases in the middle. CDR3 length: 13 residues. Germline CDR1 is GTSNPN and CDR2 is SVGIG (reference sequence). The chain's CDR3 is CAWSASGTDTQYF. The CDR3 coding sequence is TGTGCCTGGAGTGCGAGTGGCACAGATACGCAGTATTTT.

The rearrangement uses TRBV6-2 or TRBV6-3 and TRBJ1-2, with 7 bases that match TRBD1. The junction had 5 bases not matched to a gene; V was cut back by 10 bases and J by 6 bases. CDR1 MNHEY and CDR2 SVGEGT come from the germline V gene. The CDR3 is 11 amino acids. The DNA of the CDR3 is TGTGCCACCACTGACAGGGATGGCTACACCTTC. This gives the protein CATTDRDGYTF.

The chain carries TRBV20-1 and TRBJ2-1, with a weak D call TRBD2 (5 bases). Between the trimmed V and J ends, which lost 6 bases and 13 bases, there was a span of 13 bases. The germline gives CDR1 DFQATT, CDR2 SNEGSKA (reference sequence). The CDR3 loop spans 10 amino acids. The CDR3, as DNA: TGCAGTGCCGGAGTGGGGAGCCAGTTCTTC. It encodes CSAGVGSQFF.

Many counts were recorded for this clonotype. The rearrangement links TRBV5-1 to TRBJ1-4, with 7 bases that match TRBD1. CDR1 is SGHRS and CDR2 is YFSETQ in the germline V gene. J lost 2 bases, V lost 2 bases, and 6 bases had no gene match. The CDR3 is 16 residues long. The CDR3 DNA is TGCGCCAGCAGCTTACGCTCGACAGGGACTAATGAAAAACTGTTTTTT. Amino acid sequence: CASSLRSTGTNEKLFF.

In this sample, this clonotype turned up many times. This chain joins TRBV16 and TRBJ2-3; 13 nucleotides align to TRBD2. CDR1 KGHSY and CDR2 FQNENV come from the germline V gene. The CDR3 is 16 amino acids. J was trimmed by 3 bases and V by 4 bases; bases with no gene match: 4. CDR3 in DNA: TGTGCCAGCAGCCTACGGACTAGCGGGGGAACAGATACGCAGTATTTT. Protein product: CASSLRTSGGTDTQYF.

This clonotype was recorded a few times. The chain recombines TRBV12-5 with TRBJ2-7; the D is unclear. Trimming cost V 6 bases and J 5 bases, with 20 bases left between them. Germline CDR1 reads LGHNT; CDR2 reads FRNRAP. The CDR3 contains 15 residues. The CDR3 DNA follows: TGTGCTAGTGGCCTGGTTCAGATAGGTAGCCACGAGCAGTACTTC. This sequence encodes CASGLVQIGSHEQYF.

In this sample, this clonotype turned up many times. The rearrangement joins TRBV3-1 to TRBJ2-7, with a possible D match to TRBD2 (7 bases). The V gene lost 5 bases and the J gene lost 4 bases, with 15 bases spanning the gap. There are 14 residues in the CDR3. Germline V gene data show CDR1 as LGHDT and CDR2 as YNNKEL (reference sequence). CDR3 in amino acids: CASSARGAAYEQYF. CDR3 DNA: TGTGCCAGCAGCGCCCGGGGGGCGGCGTACGAGCAGTACTTC.